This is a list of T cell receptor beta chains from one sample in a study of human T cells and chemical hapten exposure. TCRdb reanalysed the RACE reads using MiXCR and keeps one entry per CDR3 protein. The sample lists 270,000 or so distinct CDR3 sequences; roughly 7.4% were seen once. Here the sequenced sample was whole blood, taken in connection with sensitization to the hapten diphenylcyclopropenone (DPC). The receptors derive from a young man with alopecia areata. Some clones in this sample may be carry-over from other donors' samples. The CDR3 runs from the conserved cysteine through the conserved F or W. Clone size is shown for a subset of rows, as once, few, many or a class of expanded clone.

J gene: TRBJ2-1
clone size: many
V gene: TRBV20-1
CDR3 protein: CSARDRILAGNEQFF

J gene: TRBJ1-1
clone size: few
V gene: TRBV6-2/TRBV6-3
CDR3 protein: CASSNDIGQRGLF

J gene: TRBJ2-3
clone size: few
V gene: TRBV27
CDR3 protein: CASSYLRDVPDTQYF

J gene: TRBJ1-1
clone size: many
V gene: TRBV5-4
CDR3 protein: CASSSNKRAGGNTEAFF

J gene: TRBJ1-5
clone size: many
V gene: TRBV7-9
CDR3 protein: CASSPDSRSRPQHF

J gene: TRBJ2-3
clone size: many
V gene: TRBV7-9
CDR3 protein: CADRLAGVTTDTQYF

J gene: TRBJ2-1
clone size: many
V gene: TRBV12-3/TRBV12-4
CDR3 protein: CASSGVRDRNSYNEQFF

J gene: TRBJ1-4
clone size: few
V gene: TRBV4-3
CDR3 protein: CASSKSTGGANEKLFF

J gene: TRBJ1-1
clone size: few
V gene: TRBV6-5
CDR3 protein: CASSYSLSGSMSYTEAFF

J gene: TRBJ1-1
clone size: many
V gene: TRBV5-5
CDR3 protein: CASSLESTTEAFF

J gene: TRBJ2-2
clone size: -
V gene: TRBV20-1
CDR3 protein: CSAMAGTSLANTGELFF

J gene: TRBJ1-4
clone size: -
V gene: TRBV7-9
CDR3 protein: CASSPQVTRLFF

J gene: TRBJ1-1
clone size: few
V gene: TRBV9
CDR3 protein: CASATGSSSMDTEAFF

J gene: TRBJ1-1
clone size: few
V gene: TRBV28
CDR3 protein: CASATGRTEAFF

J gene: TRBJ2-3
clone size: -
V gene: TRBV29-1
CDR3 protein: CSVSAGWGGTDTQYF

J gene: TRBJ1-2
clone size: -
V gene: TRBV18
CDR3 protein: CASSPGQGENYGYTF

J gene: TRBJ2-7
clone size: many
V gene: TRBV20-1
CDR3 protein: CSARDDLAALLYEQYF

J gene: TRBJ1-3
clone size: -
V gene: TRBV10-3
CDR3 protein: CAISVGFSGNTIYF

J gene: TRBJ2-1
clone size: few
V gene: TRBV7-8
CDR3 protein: CASSLTRQGYNEQFF

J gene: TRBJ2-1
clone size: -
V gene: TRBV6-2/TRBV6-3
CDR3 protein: CASSYGDRMSTNEQFF

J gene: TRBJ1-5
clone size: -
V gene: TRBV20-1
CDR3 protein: CSAQRQGSQPQHF

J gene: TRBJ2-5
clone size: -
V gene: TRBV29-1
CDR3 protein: CSVEDSTGSSQYF

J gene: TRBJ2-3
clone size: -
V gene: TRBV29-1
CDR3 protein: CSVDRQGGTDTQYF

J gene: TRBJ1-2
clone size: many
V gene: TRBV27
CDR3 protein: CASSLSANYGYTF